This entry lists 18 T cell receptor beta chains sequenced from one sample in a study of CD8+CD57+ T cells in acquired aplastic anemia (dated 2018 in TCRdb). The instrument given in TCRdb is Illumina HiSeq 2000. Genomic DNA was used as template for profiling of TCR beta VDJ combinations and CDR3 sequences. TCRdb reprocessed the public reads (quality trimming at Q25 with fastp, clone calling with MiXCR) and kept in-frame beta chains. Each CDR3 protein appears once, grouped with its most common genes and DNA. This sample comprises more than 150,000 distinct CDR3 sequences, 64% of them detected only once. The ten most abundant clones make up approximately 44% of the sample. The sequenced sample was sorted CD4+, CD8+, or CD8+CD57+ T cells (not recorded which) from PBMCs. The receptors here all came from a human donor with severe aplastic anemia or a healthy control (not recorded which).

This clonotype was observed at least ten times. The V and J genes are TRBV5-1 and TRBJ2-7; D uncertain. The CDR3 consists of 14 residues. V lost 1 base to trimming and J lost 2 bases, with 10 bases between them. The germline V gene has CDR1 SGHRS and CDR2 YFSETQ. The CDR3 coding sequence is TGCGCCAGCAGCTTGTTTGGCAGCCCCTACGAGCAGTACTTC. Encoded protein: CASSLFGSPYEQYF.

The rearrangement uses TRBV15 and TRBJ2-5; possibly TRBD1 for D (5 bases). CDR3 length equals 15 residues. Trimming left V 3 bases short and J 1 base short, with 12 bases between. Germline-derived CDR1 and CDR2 are LNHNV and YYDKDF (reference sequence). The CDR3 DNA reads as TGTGCCACCAGCAGGGATTGGCAGGGCCAAGAGACCCAGTACTTC. Translation: CATSRDWQGQETQYF.

The chain is built from TRBV7-3 and TRBJ2-7, with D perhaps matching TRBD1 or TRBD2 (5 bases each). Trimming left V 5 bases short and J 7 bases short, with 12 bases between. The CDR3 totals 12 residues. CDR1 is SGHTA, CDR2 FQGTGA, per germline. This CDR3 reads CASSRDEVEQYF. DNA for the CDR3: TGTGCCAGCAGCCGGGACGAGGTAGAGCAGTACTTC.

The rearrangement joins TRBV7-2 to TRBJ1-1; the D is unclear. The length of the CDR3 is 10 residues. The germline gives CDR1 SGHTA, CDR2 FQGNSA. V was trimmed by 3 bases and J by 8 bases, leaving 4 bases between them. This CDR3 is CASSFPEAFF. In DNA form, the CDR3 reads TGTGCCAGCAGCTTTCCGGAAGCTTTCTTT.

The chain carries TRBV30 and TRBJ2-1; D not certain. This CDR3 has 12 amino acids. V was pared by 3 bases and J by 5 bases, with 8 bases between. CDR1 and CDR2 (germline): GTSNPN, SVGIG (reference sequence). The CDR3 bases are TGTGCCTGGAGCCCCCCTAACAATGAGCAGTTCTTC. Protein: CAWSPPNNEQFF.

On this clonotype: Compared with germline, one end of the junction differs, possibly owing to a read error. The chain has TRBV6-1 and TRBJ2-2; 9 bases align to TRBD2. CDR1 MNHNS and CDR2 SASEGT come from the germline V gene. The CDR3 has 20 amino acids. The DNA for the CDR3 is TGTGCCATCAGTCCCCTTGCGGGAGGGTATAGGGGCGAGGACACCGGGGAGCTGTTTTTT. Translated: CAISPLAGGYRGEDTGELFF.

The V and J genes are TRBV24-1 and TRBJ2-2; maybe TRBD1 (6 bases). The CDR3 sequence is 15 residues long. Looked up from germline, CDR1 is KGHDR and CDR2 is SFDVKD. With 4 bases removed from V and 2 bases from J, the gap between germline ends came to 10 bases. The CDR3, as DNA: TGTGCCACCAGTGACCAGGGGAGTAACACCGGGGAGCTGTTTTTT. Its protein product is CATSDQGSNTGELFF.

J is TRBJ2-7 and V is TRBV5-4; D not resolved. Germline V gene lookup returns CDR1 SGHNT and CDR2 YYREEE (reference sequence). This CDR3 has 13 residues. Trimming pared 4 bases from V and 4 bases from J, leaving 12 bases between. In nucleotides, the CDR3 is TGTGCCAGCAGCCTCCCCGGACCTTACGAGCAGTACTTC. Translating it yields CASSLPGPYEQYF.

The rearrangement uses TRBV27 and TRBJ2-1; possible D gene TRBD1, 5 bases. The V end lost 3 bases, the J end lost 7 bases, and 16 bases lay between the germline ends. The germline V gene encodes CDR1 MNHEY and CDR2 SMNVEV (reference sequence). The CDR3 has 15 residues. The CDR3 DNA reads TGTGCCAGCAGTTTCAGGGCGACAACGTTTAATGAGCAGTTCTTC. Its protein is CASSFRATTFNEQFF.

The chain carries TRBV7-9 and TRBJ2-7; either TRBD1 or TRBD2 may supply D (5 bases each). Germline lookup yields CDR1 SEHNR and CDR2 FQNEAQ (reference sequence). V shed 9 bases and J shed 1 base, with 13 bases lying between them. The CDR3 sequence is 13 residues long. In DNA form, the CDR3 reads TGTGCCAGTAGTATGGGACCATCCTACGAGCAGTACTTC. It translates to CASSMGPSYEQYF. Together with reference TRBV7-9 and TRBJ2-7, the CDR3 gives the full variable domain: DTGVSQNPRHKITKRGQNVTFRCDPISEHNRLYWYRQTLGQGPEFLTYFQNEAQLEKSRLLSDRFSAERPKGSFSTLEIQRTEQGDSAMYLCASSMGPSYEQYFGPGTRLTVT.

The V gene is TRBV27, the J gene TRBJ2-7; 11 nucleotides agree with TRBD2. Germline loops: CDR1 MNHEY, CDR2 SMNVEV (reference sequence). Trimming took 6 bases from V and 3 from J; bases not matched to a gene: 7. This CDR3 is 15 amino acids long. The CDR3 coding sequence is TGTGCCAGCAGGGAACGACTAGCGGGGAACTACGAGCAGTACTTC. Amino acid sequence: CASRERLAGNYEQYF.

V gene TRBV7-9 combines with J gene TRBJ1-4; no clear D. Trimming stripped 1 base from V and 13 bases from J, with 13 bases between. CDR1 and CDR2 from the germline V gene are SEHNR and FQNEAQ (reference sequence). The CDR3 is 13 residues long. CDR3 nucleotides: TGTGCCAGCAGCTTAGGGGAGTCAGGCCTACTGTTTTTT. Translation: CASSLGESGLLFF. Drawing the rest from reference TRBV7-9 and TRBJ1-4, the complete variable domain is DTGVSQNPRHKITKRGQNVTFRCDPISEHNRLYWYRQTLGQGPEFLTYFQNEAQLEKSRLLSDRFSAERPKGSFSTLEIQRTEQGDSAMYLCASSLGESGLLFFGSGTQLSVL.

For this clonotype: A clone one base away is much larger, so this may be a read error. The chain combines TRBV5-1 with TRBJ1-2; maybe TRBD1 (6 bases). CDR1 and CDR2 (germline): SGHRS, YFSETQ. This CDR3 is built from 14 residues. CDR3 in DNA: TGCGCCAGCAGCTTGGTTTCGGGGGGCCTTGGCTGCACCTTC. Protein: CASSLVSGGLGCTF.

The chain links TRBV19 to TRBJ2-1; no firm D call. V was cut by 3 bases and J by 4 bases, with 13 bases left in between. The CDR3 runs to 15 residues. Looked up from germline, CDR1 is LNHDA and CDR2 is SQIVND (reference sequence). The CDR3 DNA follows: TGTGCCAGTAGTATTTCCCCATCAATGTACAATGAGCAGTTCTTC. Translation: CASSISPSMYNEQFF.

V and J are TRBV9 and TRBJ1-3, with D unresolved. Germline V gene sequence: CDR1 SGDLS, CDR2 YYNGEE. Trimming shortened V by 3 bases and J by 0 bases, and 10 bases separated the two germline ends. The CDR3 has 15 amino acids. CDR3 loop: CASSGLVSSGNTIYF. The CDR3 DNA reads TGTGCCAGCAGCGGCCTGGTGAGCTCTGGAAACACCATATATTTT.

This clonotype was counted at least ten times. The rearrangement joins TRBV4-3 to TRBJ1-1, with D tentatively TRBD1 (6 bases). The CDR3 is made up of 14 amino acids. V lost 4 bases and J lost 7, with 16 bases in between. The germline V gene has CDR1 LGHNA and CDR2 YSLEER. CDR3 sequence reads: CASSPAVGTLEAFF. The CDR3 DNA reads as TGCGCCAGCAGCCCTGCGGTCGGGACACTTGAAGCTTTCTTT.

This chain uses TRBV20-1 with TRBJ1-1; D is perhaps TRBD1 (5 bases). Trimming took off 6 bases at V and 6 bases at J, with 17 bases between the two ends. The CDR3 is 13 amino acids. CDR1 DFQATT and CDR2 SNEGSKA come from the germline V gene (reference sequence). The CDR3 loop reads CSAAGTLRPEAFF. The CDR3 DNA sequence: TGCAGTGCCGCCGGGACTTTGCGCCCTGAAGCTTTCTTT.

The rearrangement uses TRBV5-1 and TRBJ2-7; no reliable D call. The CDR3 is made up of 11 amino acids. V lost 4 bases, J lost 2 bases, and 4 bases lay in between. Germline lookup yields CDR1 SGHRS and CDR2 YFSETQ. CDR3: CASSNAYEQYF. In DNA, the CDR3 is TGCGCCAGCAGCAACGCCTACGAGCAGTACTTC.